This T cell receptor (beta chain) is drawn from a study of shared clonotypes between healthy human individuals. This clone was seen just once. Produced via immunoSEQ multiplex PCR; TCRdb's table is partial and in-frame only. The table shows about 2 million clones, with roughly 94% occurring only once. CD45RO-negative CD8 cells positively selected for CCR7 made up the naive population, which excluded terminally differentiated effector memory CD45RA+ cells. This CDR3 spans 13 amino acids. CDR1 and CDR2 from the germline V gene are MNHEY and SMNVEV (reference sequence). Trimming cost V 5 bases and J 6 bases, with 11 bases left between them.

This chain joins TRBV27 and TRBJ2-1; D may match TRBD1 or TRBD2 (5 bases each). This TCR was sampled from a man between 18 and 35 years old in good health. Sequences were obtained from naive CD8+ T cells sorted from blood. CDR3 in DNA: TGTGCCAGCAGTCGCCGGGGCCCCAATGAGCAGTTCTTC. Translation gives CASSRRGPNEQFF.